One sample yielded the 5 T cell receptor beta chains listed below, sequenced in a study of regulatory T cells in long-lasting Graves disease. Both iRepertoire HTBI primers and Arm-PCR of CDR3 regions were used to build the TCR beta libraries. In TCRdb, the multiplex PCR reads were re-called with MiXCR into one record per CDR3 protein. The sample consists of 400,000 to 500,000 distinct CDR3 sequences, over 15% of them appearing once. Time point meaning: newly diagnosed GD, antithyroid drugs for less than 3 months. After RNA was extracted from PBMCs, the TCR library was made from it. The sample was also reused in another study, on T cells in Graves' hyperthyroidism and ophthalmopathy.

The specimen comprised peripheral blood mononuclear cells (PBMCs), sampled at new diagnosis, from a patient treated with antithyroid drugs. The receptor set was obtained from a young woman with Graves disease.

The chain carries TRBV7-9 and TRBJ1-1; the D is unclear. Germline V CDR1 and CDR2: SEHNR, FQNEAQ (reference sequence). CDR3 length: 16 amino acids. Trimming cost V 11 bases and J 3 bases, with 25 bases left between them. The CDR3 nucleotides read TGTGCCGCGGGGTGGGGTGCGGTGTTTTCGGACACTGAAGCTTTCTTT. Encoded protein: CAAGWGAVFSDTEAFF. Filled out from reference TRBV7-9 and TRBJ1-1, the complete variable domain reads DTGVSQNPRHKITKRGQNVTFRCDPISEHNRLYWYRQTLGQGPEFLTYFQNEAQLEKSRLLSDRFSAERPKGSFSTLEIQRTEQGDSAMYLCAAGWGAVFSDTEAFFGQGTRLTVV.

This clonotype appeared a few times. At one boundary the junction diverges from the germline segment, which might be a read error. The chain employs TRBV20-1 and TRBJ2-5; D is unresolved. The germline V gene encodes CDR1 DFQATT and CDR2 SNEGSKA (reference sequence). This CDR3 is 12 amino acids long. This CDR3 reads CSAPHGQKTQYF. CDR3 nucleotide sequence: TGCAGTGCTCCCCACGGCCAAAAGACCCAGTACTTC.

This clonotype occurred many times. This chain links TRBV7-3 with TRBJ1-1; 7 bases are a match to TRBD1. Germline loops: CDR1 SGHTA, CDR2 FQGTGA. V gave up 5 bases and J gave up 7 bases; unmatched junction bases: 16. The CDR3 contains 16 residues. In nucleotides, the CDR3 is TGTGCCAGCAGCAGTACCGGGACAGACCCCGGGGGTGAAGCTTTCTTT. Its protein is CASSSTGTDPGGEAFF.

This clonotype was recorded a few times. The CDR3 loop is CASSYSGGMNTEAFF. In nucleotides, the CDR3 is TGTGCCAGCAGTTACTCAGGGGGTATGAACACTGAAGCTTTCTTT. The gene calls are TRBV6-2 or TRBV6-3 and TRBJ1-1, with D possibly TRBD1 on 6 matching bases. Trimming pared 0 bases from V and 0 bases from J, leaving 8 bases between. Germline CDR1 and CDR2: MNHEY and SVGEGT. The CDR3 is 15 residues long.

There are many counts of this clonotype. For the CDR3, the DNA is TGTGCCAGCAGCTTGGAGGGGTCATGGACTGAAGCTTTCTTT. Translated, it gives CASSLEGSWTEAFF. The rearrangement joins TRBV11-2 to TRBJ1-1, with D maybe TRBD1 (5 bases). This CDR3 is built from 14 residues. The ends were cut back, 3 bases at V and 5 bases at J, with 13 bases in the middle. Germline loops: CDR1 SGHAT, CDR2 FQNNGV.